This T cell receptor (beta chain) originates from a study of OX40 agonist ivuxolimab in advanced cancers. About the study: Intravenous ivuxolimab at 0.01 to 10 mg/kg was given to patients every 2 weeks.

Blood draws occurred at baseline, cycle 4 day 1, and cycle 7 day 1. The CDR3 is 13 residues long. V lost 7 bases, J lost 3 bases, and 9 bases lay in between. CDR1 is LNHNV, CDR2 YYDKDF, per germline (reference sequence). Comments on this clone: Its antigen is as yet unknown.

Findings and caveats of the study: The CD4+ and CD8+ T cells in the blood had expanded clonally by week 6 at 0.1 to 3.0 mg/kg. Certain nonresponders likewise exhibited a low normalized T-cell clonal expansion.

Only in-frame clones appear in the TCRdb table, and some are missing; sequencing was by immunoSEQ multiplex PCR. The sample shows about 26,000 clones, about 87% of them seen only once. This clonotype was sampled from an adult with an advanced solid tumor such as melanoma, head and neck, liver or kidney cancer. V usage is TRBV15 and J usage is TRBJ1-4, with a possible D match to TRBD1 (5 bases). The sequencing here drew on CD4+ or CD8+ T cells sorted from blood, taken in a trial of the OX40 agonist ivuxolimab. In DNA, the CDR3 is TGTGCCACCAACTCGGGGGCTAATGAAAAACTGTTTTTT. Translating gives CATNSGANEKLFF.